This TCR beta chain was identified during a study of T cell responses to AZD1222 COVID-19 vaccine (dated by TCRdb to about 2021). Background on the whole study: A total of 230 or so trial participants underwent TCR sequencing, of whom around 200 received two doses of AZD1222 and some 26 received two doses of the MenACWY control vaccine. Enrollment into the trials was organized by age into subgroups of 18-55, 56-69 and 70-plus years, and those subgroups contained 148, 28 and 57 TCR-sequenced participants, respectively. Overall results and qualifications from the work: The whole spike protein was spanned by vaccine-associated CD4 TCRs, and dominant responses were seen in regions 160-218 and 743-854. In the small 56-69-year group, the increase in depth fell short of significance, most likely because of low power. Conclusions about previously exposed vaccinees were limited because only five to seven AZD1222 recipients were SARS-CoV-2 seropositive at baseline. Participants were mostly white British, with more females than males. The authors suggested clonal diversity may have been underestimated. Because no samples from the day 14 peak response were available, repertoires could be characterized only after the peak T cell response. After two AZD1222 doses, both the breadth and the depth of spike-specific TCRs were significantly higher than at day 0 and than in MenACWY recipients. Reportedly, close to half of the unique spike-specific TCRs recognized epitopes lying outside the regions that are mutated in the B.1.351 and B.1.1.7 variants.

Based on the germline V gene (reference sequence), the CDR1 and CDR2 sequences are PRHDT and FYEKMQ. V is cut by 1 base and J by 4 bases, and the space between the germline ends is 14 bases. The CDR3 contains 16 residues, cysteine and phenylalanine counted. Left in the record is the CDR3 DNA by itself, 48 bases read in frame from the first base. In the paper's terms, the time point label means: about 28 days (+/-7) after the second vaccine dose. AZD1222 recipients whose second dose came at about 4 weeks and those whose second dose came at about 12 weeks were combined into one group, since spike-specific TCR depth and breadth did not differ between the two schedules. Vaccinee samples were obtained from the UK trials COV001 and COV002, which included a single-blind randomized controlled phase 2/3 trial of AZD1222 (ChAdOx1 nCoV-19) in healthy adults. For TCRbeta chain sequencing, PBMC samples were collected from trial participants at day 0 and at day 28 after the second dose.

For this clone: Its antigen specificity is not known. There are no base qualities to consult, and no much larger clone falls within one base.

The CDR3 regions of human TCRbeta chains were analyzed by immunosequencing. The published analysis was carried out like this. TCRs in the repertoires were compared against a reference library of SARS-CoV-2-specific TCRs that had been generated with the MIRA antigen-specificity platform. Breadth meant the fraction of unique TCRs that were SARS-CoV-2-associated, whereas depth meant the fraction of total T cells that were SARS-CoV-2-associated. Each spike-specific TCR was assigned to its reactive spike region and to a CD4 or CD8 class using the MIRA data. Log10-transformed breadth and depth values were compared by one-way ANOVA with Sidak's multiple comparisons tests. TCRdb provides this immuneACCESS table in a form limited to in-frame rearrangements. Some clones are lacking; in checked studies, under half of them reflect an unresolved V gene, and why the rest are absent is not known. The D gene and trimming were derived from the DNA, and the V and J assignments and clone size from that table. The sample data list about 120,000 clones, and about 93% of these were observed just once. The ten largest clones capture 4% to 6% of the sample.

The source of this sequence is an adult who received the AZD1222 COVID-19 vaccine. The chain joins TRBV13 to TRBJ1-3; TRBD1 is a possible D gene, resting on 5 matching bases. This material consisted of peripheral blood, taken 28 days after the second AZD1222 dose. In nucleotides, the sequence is TGTGCCAGCAGCTTAGATCTCAGGGCACGCGGAAACACCATATATTTT. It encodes CASSLDLRARGNTIYF.